The present T cell receptor (beta chain) was sequenced within a study of cytomegalovirus exposure and HLA in healthy donors. The assay was immunoSEQ multiplex PCR, and TCRdb's table has in-frame clones only and misses some. Of about 160,000 clones listed, about nine tenths are singletons. The junction had 4 bases not matched to a gene; V was cut back by 2 bases and J by 2 bases. CDR1 and CDR2 (germline): SGHAT, FQDESV (reference sequence). The CDR3 length is 16 residues. The origin of this receptor is a woman between 18 and 30 years old in good health and CMV-seropositive. The genes are TRBV11-1 and TRBJ2-1, with 9 bases identical to TRBD1. Input material: PBMCs. The CDR3 loop is CASSLIRDRAYNEQFF. Here the CDR3 DNA reads TGTGCCAGCAGCTTAATTCGGGACAGGGCCTACAATGAGCAGTTCTTC.